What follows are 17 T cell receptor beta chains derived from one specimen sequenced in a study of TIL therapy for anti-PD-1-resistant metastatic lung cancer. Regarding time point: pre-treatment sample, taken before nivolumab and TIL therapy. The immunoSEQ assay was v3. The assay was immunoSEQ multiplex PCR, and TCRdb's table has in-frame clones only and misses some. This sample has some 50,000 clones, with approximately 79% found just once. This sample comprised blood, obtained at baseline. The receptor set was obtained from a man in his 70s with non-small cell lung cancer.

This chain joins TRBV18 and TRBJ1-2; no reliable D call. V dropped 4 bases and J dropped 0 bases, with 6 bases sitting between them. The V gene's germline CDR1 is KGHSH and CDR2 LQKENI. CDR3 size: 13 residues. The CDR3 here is CASSRVANYGYTF. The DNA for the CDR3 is TGTGCCAGCTCACGAGTTGCTAACTATGGCTACACCTTC.

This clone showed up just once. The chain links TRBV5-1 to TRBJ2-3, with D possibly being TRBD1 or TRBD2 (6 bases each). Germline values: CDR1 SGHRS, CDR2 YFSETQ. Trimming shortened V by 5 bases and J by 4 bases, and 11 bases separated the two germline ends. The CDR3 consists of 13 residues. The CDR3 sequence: CASREGTSDTQYF. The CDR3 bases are TGCGCCAGCAGGGAGGGGACATCAGATACGCAGTATTTT.

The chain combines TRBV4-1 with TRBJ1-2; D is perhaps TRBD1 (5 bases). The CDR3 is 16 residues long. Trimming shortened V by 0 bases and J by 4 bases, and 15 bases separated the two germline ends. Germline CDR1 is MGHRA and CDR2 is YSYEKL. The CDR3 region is CASSQDLQVGAYGYTF. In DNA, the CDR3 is TGCGCCAGCAGCCAAGATTTACAGGTCGGTGCCTATGGCTACACCTTC.

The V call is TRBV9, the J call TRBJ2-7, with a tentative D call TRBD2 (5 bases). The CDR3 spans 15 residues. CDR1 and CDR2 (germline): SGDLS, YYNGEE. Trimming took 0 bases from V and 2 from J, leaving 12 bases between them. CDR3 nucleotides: TGTGCCAGCAGCGTAGAAGGAGGAAGGACCTACGAGCAGTACTTC. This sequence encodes CASSVEGGRTYEQYF.

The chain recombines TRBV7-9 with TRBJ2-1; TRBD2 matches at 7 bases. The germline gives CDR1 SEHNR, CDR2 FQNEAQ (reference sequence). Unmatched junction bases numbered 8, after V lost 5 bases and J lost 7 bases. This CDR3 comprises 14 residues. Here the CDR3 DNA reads TGTGCCAGCAGCGGCAGTGGGGGAGGGAATGAGCAGTTCTTC. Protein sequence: CASSGSGGGNEQFF. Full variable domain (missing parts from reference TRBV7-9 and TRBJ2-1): DTGVSQNPRHKITKRGQNVTFRCDPISEHNRLYWYRQTLGQGPEFLTYFQNEAQLEKSRLLSDRFSAERPKGSFSTLEIQRTEQGDSAMYLCASSGSGGGNEQFFGPGTRLTVL.

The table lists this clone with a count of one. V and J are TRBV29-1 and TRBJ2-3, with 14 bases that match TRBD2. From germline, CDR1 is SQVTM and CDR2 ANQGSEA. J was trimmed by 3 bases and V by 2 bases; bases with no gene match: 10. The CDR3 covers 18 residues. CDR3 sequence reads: CSVERRGLAGVVTDTQYF. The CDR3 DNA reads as TGCAGCGTTGAAAGGCGGGGACTAGCGGGAGTTGTTACAGATACGCAGTATTTT.

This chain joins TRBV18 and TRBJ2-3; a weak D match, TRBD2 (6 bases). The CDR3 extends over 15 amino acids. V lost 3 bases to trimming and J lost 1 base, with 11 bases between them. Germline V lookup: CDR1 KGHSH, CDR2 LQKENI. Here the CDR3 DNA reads TGTGCCAGCTCACCCATCCCTAGCGGCACAGATACGCAGTATTTT. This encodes CASSPIPSGTDTQYF.

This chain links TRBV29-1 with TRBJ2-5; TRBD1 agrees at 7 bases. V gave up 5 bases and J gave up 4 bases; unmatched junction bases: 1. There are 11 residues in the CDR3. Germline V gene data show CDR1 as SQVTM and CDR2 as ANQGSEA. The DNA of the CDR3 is TGCAGCGTTTGGACAGGAGAGACCCAGTACTTC. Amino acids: CSVWTGETQYF. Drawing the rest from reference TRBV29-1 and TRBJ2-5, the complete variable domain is SAVISQKPSRDICQRGTSLTIQCQVDSQVTMMFWYRQQPGQSLTLIATANQGSEATYESGFVIDKFPISRPNLTFSTLTVSNMSPEDSSIYLCSVWTGETQYFGPGTRLLVL.

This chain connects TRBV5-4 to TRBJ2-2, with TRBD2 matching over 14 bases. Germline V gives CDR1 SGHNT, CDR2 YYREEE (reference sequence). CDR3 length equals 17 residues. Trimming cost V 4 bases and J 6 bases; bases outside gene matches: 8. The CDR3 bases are TGTGCCAGCAGCCCGGGGACTAGCGGGAGATACGCCGGGGAGCTGTTTTTT. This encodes CASSPGTSGRYAGELFF. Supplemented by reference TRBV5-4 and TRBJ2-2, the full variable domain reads ETGVTQSPTHLIKTRGQQVTLRCSSQSGHNTVSWYQQALGQGPQFIFQYYREEENGRGNFPPRFSGLQFPNYSSELNVNALELDDSALYLCASSPGTSGRYAGELFFGEGSRLTVL.

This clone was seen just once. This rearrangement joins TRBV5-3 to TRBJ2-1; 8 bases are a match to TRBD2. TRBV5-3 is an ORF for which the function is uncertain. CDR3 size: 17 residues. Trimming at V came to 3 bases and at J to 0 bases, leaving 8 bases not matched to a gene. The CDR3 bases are TGTGCCAGAAGCTCCAAAGCGGGAGTTAGCTCCTACAATGAGCAGTTCTTC. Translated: CARSSKAGVSSYNEQFF.

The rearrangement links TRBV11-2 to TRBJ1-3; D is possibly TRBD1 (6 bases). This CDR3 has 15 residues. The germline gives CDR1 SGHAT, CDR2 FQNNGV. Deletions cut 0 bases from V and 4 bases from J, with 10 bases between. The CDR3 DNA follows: TGTGCCAGCAGCTTAGATGGGGGCAGGGGAAACACCATATATTTT. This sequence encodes CASSLDGGRGNTIYF.

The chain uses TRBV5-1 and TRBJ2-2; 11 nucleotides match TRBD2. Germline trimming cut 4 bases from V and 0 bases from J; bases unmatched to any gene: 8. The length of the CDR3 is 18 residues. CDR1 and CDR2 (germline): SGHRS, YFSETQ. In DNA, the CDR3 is TGCGCCAGCAGCGCGCCTCCGGGACTAGCGGCGAACACCGGGGAGCTGTTTTTT. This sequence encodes CASSAPPGLAANTGELFF.

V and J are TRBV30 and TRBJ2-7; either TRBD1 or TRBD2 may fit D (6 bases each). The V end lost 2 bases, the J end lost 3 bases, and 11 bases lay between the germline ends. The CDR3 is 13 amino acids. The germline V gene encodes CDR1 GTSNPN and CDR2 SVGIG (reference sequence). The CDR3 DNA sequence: TGTGCCTGGAGTTCTGAGGGGGGCTACGAGCAGTACTTC. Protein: CAWSSEGGYEQYF.

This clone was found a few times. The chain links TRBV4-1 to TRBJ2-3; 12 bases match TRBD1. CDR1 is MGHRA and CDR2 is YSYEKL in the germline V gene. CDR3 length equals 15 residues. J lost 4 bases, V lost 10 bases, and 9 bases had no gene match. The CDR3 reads CATRGTGGAADTQYF. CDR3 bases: TGCGCCACTCGCGGGACAGGGGGCGCAGCAGATACGCAGTATTTT.

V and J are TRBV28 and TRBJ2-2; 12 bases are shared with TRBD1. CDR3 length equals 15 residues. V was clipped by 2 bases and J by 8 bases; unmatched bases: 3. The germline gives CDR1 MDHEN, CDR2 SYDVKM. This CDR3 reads CASSLPGQGAGELFF. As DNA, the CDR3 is TGTGCCAGCAGTTTACCGGGACAGGGGGCAGGGGAGCTGTTTTTT.

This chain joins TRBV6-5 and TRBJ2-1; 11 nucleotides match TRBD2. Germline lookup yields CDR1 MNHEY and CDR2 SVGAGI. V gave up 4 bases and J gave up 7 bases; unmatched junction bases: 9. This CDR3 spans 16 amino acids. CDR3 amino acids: CASSSVMTSGTNEQFF. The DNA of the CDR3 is TGTGCCAGCAGTTCAGTCATGACTAGCGGGACTAATGAGCAGTTCTTC.

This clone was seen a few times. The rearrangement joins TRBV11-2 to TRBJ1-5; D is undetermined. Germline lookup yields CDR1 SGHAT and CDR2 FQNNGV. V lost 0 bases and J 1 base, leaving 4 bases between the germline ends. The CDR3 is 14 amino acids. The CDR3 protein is CASSLEGSNQPQHF. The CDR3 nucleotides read TGTGCCAGCAGCTTAGAAGGGAGCAATCAGCCCCAGCATTTT.